Below, 4 T cell receptor beta chains from the same sample are listed, as sequenced in a study of blood T cell repertoires in COVID-19. The data were produced by immunoSEQ multiplex PCR, yet TCRdb's version contains in-frame clones alone and is incomplete. The sample contains about 260,000 clones, approximately 90% of which appear only once. The sample taken for sequencing was PBMCs or T cells enriched from blood (not recorded which). The receptors were sampled from a woman in her 30s with acute COVID-19.

V gene TRBV4-3 combines with J gene TRBJ2-3; TRBD1 might be the D (6 bases). CDR1 and CDR2 (germline): LGHNA, YSLEER. The CDR3 runs to 17 residues. The V end was cut by 0 bases, the J end by 3 bases, with 16 bases between. CDR3 sequence (DNA): TGCGCCAGCAGCCAAGATCCGAGAGGGGGTGCGACAGATACGCAGTATTTT. This sequence encodes CASSQDPRGGATDTQYF.

The chain joins TRBV7-8 to TRBJ2-2, with 7 bases that match TRBD2. Germline CDR1 SGHVS, CDR2 FQNEAQ. V dropped 3 bases and J dropped 7; count of bases not matched to a gene: 2. The CDR3 consists of 13 residues. CDR3 DNA: TGTGCCAGCAGCTTGTCGGGAGGCGGGGAGCTGTTTTTT. It codes for CASSLSGGGELFF.

This clone was seen only once. This rearrangement joins TRBV30 to TRBJ1-2; 7 bases align to TRBD1. With 5 bases clipped from V and 4 bases from J, the junction kept 4 bases outside the gene matches. This CDR3 comprises 12 residues. CDR1 and CDR2 from the germline V gene are GTSNPN and SVGIG (reference sequence). The CDR3 sequence is CAWPGTAYGYTF. For the CDR3, the DNA is TGTGCCTGGCCCGGGACAGCCTATGGCTACACCTTC.

This chain connects TRBV19 to TRBJ2-7; 8 bases are a match to TRBD1. The CDR3 runs to 15 residues. Germline CDR1 is LNHDA and CDR2 is SQIVND (reference sequence). With V trimmed by 6 bases and J by 4 bases, 11 bases remained unmatched. The CDR3 loop reads CASRFGTGMIYEQYF. CDR3 DNA: TGTGCCAGTAGATTTGGGACAGGAATGATTTACGAGCAGTACTTC.